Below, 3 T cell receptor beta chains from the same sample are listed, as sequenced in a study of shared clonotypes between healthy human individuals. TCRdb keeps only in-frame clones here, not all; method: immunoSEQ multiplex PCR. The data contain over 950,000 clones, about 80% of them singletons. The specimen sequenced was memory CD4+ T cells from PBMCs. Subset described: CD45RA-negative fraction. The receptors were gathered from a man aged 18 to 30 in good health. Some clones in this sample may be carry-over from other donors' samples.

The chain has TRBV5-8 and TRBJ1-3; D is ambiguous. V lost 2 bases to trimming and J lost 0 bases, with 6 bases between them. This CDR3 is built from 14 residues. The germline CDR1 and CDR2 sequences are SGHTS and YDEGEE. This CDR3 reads CASSFVSSGNTIYF. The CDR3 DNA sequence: TGTGCCAGCAGCTTCGTCTCCTCTGGAAACACCATATATTTT. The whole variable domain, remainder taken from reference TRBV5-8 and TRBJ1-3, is EAGVTQSPTHLIKTRGQQATLRCSPISGHTSVYWYQQALGLGLQFLLWYDEGEERNRGNFPPRFSGRQFPNYSSELNVNALELEDSALYLCASSFVSSGNTIYFGEGSWLTVV.

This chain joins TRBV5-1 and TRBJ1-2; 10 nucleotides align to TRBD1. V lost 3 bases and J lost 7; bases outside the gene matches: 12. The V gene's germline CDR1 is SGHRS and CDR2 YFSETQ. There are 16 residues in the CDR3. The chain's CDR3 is CASSSGAGTGVAGYTF. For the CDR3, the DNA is TGCGCCAGCAGCTCGGGAGCCGGGACAGGGGTTGCTGGCTACACCTTC.

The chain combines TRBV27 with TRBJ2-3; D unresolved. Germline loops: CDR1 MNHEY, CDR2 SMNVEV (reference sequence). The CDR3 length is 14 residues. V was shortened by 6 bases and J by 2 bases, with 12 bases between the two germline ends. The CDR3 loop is CASRLNGHTDTQYF. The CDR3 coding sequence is TGTGCCAGCAGACTTAACGGGCACACAGATACGCAGTATTTT.